This T cell receptor beta chain originates from a study of shared clonotypes between healthy human individuals. Across the whole study: Aged between 18 and 49, the donors were two women and three men.

Remarks on this clone: Antigen specificity is unknown.

CDR3 length: 14 amino acids. In germline, CDR1 is LNHNV, CDR2 YYDKDF (reference sequence). The V gene end was trimmed by 11 bases and the J gene end by 2 bases; junction bases not matched to a gene: 4. Study results and caveats: In having few donors, the study represented limited genetic and exposure-history diversity. Naive CD4 clonotype sharing across a few donors was 4% to 5.5%. It was the non-shared clonotypes that had lower generation probabilities than clonotypes shared by all four donors.

The protocol was immunoSEQ multiplex PCR, while the TCRdb copy is restricted to in-frame clones and leaves out a portion. The profile shows about 330,000 clones, 74% of them singletons. The V gene is TRBV15, the J gene TRBJ2-3, with TRBD2 matching over 13 bases. The specimen sequenced was memory CD4+ T cells sorted from blood. Described subset: CD45RA-negative fraction. The receptor was derived from a man between 25 and 39 years old in good health. The CDR3 spells CAAGTSGDTDTQYF. The CDR3 nucleotides are TGTGCCGCAGGGACTAGCGGGGACACAGATACGCAGTATTTT. The variable domain in full, with the rest retrieved from reference TRBV15 and TRBJ2-3, is DAMVIQNPRYQVTQFGKPVTLSCSQTLNHNVMYWYQQKSSQAPKLLFHYYDKDFNNEADTPDNFQSRRPNTSFCFLDIRSPGLGDTAMYLCAAGTSGDTDTQYFGPGTRLTVL.